Below, one TCR beta chain is given with its context. Its antigen is still unknown. The PCR employed 60 Vbeta primers together with 13 Jbeta primers. Per the study methods: In a later analysis, of some 80 million unique beta chains, some 10 million appeared in at least two donors. Sequencing was performed with immunoSEQ multiplex PCR; in TCRdb, only in-frame clones are kept and a portion is missing. That table furnishes V, J and clone size, whereas the DNA furnished D and trimming. Here the sample table reports 41,000 or so clones. This specimen belongs to a study of cytomegalovirus exposure and HLA in healthy donors. Study observations and caveats: Across donors, most TCRs were seen rarely, yet some public ones were widespread. A missense DCLRE1C variant was associated with V- and J-gene trimming of TCR beta chains in a later analysis, and an independent cohort replicated the association.

The J segment lost 4 bases and the V segment lost 4 bases, leaving 4 bases of the junction unmatched. This CDR3 contains 13 residues. The germline CDR1 and CDR2 sequences are SGHVS and FNYEAQ. Material: PBMCs. V usage is TRBV7-6 and J usage is TRBJ2-7; 7 bases are a match to TRBD2. The source of this sequence is a man aged 30 to 39 in good health and CMV-seronegative. Here the CDR3 DNA reads TGTGCCAGCAGCTCGGGAGGCGGATACGAGCAGTACTTC. It specifies CASSSGGGYEQYF.